Following are 23 T cell receptor beta chains from one sample sequenced in a study of molecular identifiers for immune sequencing clone quantification listed by TCRdb under 2018. Libraries were built with PCR. TCRdb lists the instrument as Illumina HiSeq 4000. TCRdb reprocessing: public reads trimmed at Q25 with fastp, clones called with MiXCR, in-frame beta chains kept. Rows with a matching CDR3 protein are joined into one entry that keeps the most common DNA and genes. This sample has around 70,000 distinct CDR3 sequences in its table, and less than 20% of those were observed once. The top ten clonotypes cover roughly 1.5% of the sample. The sequenced sample was naive CD8+ T cells from blood, with Jurkat cell RNA spiked in. The cell subset or site label for this specimen denotes: FACS-sorted CD8+CD4-CCR7+CD45RA+ naive T cells. The receptors here all came from a human donor in good health. Some libraries in this study had Jurkat cell RNA spiked in.

This clonotype showed up many times. The V and J genes are TRBV3-1 and TRBJ2-5; D might be TRBD1 or TRBD2, each matching 5 bases. Germline V CDR1 and CDR2: LGHDT, YNNKEL (reference sequence). This CDR3 spans 15 amino acids. The V end was cut by 4 bases, the J end by 1 base, with 13 bases between. CDR3 nucleotides: TGTGCCAGCAGCCTCCTTATGGGGGTCCAAGAGACCCAGTACTTC. The encoded protein is CASSLLMGVQETQYF.

Many counts were recorded for this clonotype. J is TRBJ2-3 and V is TRBV19; D uncertain. This CDR3 comprises 15 residues. With 3 bases removed from V and 2 bases from J, the gap between germline ends came to 12 bases. Germline-derived CDR1 and CDR2 are LNHDA and SQIVND (reference sequence). The CDR3 protein is CASSIFHGTTDTQYF. As DNA, the CDR3 is TGTGCCAGTAGTATCTTCCATGGAACCACAGATACGCAGTATTTT.

This clonotype was recorded many times. The rearrangement links TRBV4-1 to TRBJ1-1; D gene uncertain. CDR3 length equals 15 residues. Germline-derived CDR1 and CDR2 are MGHRA and YSYEKL. V dropped 1 base and J dropped 7 bases, with 16 bases sitting between them. CDR3 in amino acids: CASSQGLTELNEAFF. DNA for the CDR3: TGCGCCAGCAGCCAAGGTCTCACGGAGTTAAATGAAGCTTTCTTT.

The sample holds many counts of this clonotype. The chain couples TRBV29-1 to TRBJ2-1, with 8 bases matching TRBD2. CDR1 is SQVTM and CDR2 is ANQGSEA in the germline V gene. CDR3 length: 13 residues. Germline trimming cut 2 bases from V and 7 bases from J; bases unmatched to any gene: 4. Here the CDR3 DNA reads TGCAGCGTTGAAATGGAGCGGGAGAATGAGCAGTTCTTC. Amino acid sequence: CSVEMERENEQFF.

This clonotype was recorded at least ten times. The gene calls are TRBV6-2 or TRBV6-3 and TRBJ1-2; 8 nucleotides align to TRBD1. Looked up from germline, CDR1 is MNHEY and CDR2 is SVGEGT. V shed 0 bases, J shed 0 bases, and the junction held 3 bases outside the gene matches. The CDR3 spans 16 residues. This CDR3 reads CASSYSTTGANYGYTF. CDR3 coding DNA: TGTGCCAGCAGTTACTCGACGACAGGGGCTAACTATGGCTACACCTTC.

This clonotype has a count of ten or more. The CDR3 nucleotides read TGTGCTAGTGGGAAGACAGGGCCTTTCACTGAAGCTTTCTTT. Amino acid sequence: CASGKTGPFTEAFF. This chain connects TRBV12-5 to TRBJ1-1, with 7 bases fitting TRBD1. The trim removed 6 bases at V and 4 bases at J, leaving 8 bases unmatched. CDR3 size: 14 residues. Germline assignment: CDR1 LGHNT and CDR2 FRNRAP. The variable domain in full, completed from reference TRBV12-5 and TRBJ1-1, reads DARVTQTPRHKVTEMGQEVTMRCQPILGHNTVFWYRQTMMQGLELLAYFRNRAPLDDSGMPKDRFSAEMPDATLATLKIQPSEPRDSAVYFCASGKTGPFTEAFFGQGTRLTVV.

This clonotype was counted ten times or more. The chain is built from TRBV7-6 and TRBJ2-5, with D tentatively TRBD1 (6 bases). V was shortened by 2 bases and J by 2 bases, with 21 bases between the two germline ends. CDR1 is SGHVS and CDR2 is FNYEAQ in the germline V gene. The CDR3 spans 18 residues. Here the CDR3 reads CASSLRLTGQLVQETQYF. CDR3 in DNA: TGTGCCAGCAGCTTAAGGTTGACCGGACAGTTGGTTCAAGAGACCCAGTACTTC.

This clonotype was seen repeatedly, ten times or more. The gene calls are TRBV11-3 and TRBJ2-1, with TRBD2 matching over 10 bases. Unmatched junction bases numbered 10, after V lost 5 bases and J lost 9 bases. The CDR3 runs to 15 residues. CDR1 and CDR2 from the germline V gene are SGHNT and YENEEA. CDR3 in amino acids: CASSQEREGQGEQFF. The CDR3 bases are TGTGCCAGCAGCCAAGAGCGGGAGGGCCAGGGTGAGCAGTTCTTC.

This clonotype was recorded many times. The V gene is TRBV9, the J gene TRBJ2-3; 8 bases fit TRBD1. This CDR3 is 14 amino acids long. Germline loops: CDR1 SGDLS, CDR2 YYNGEE. Trimming removed 5 bases from V and 4 bases from J; junction bases left unmatched: 6. CDR3 nucleotide sequence: TGTGCCAGCAGTGTTACAGGGGGTCCAGATACGCAGTATTTT. This translates into CASSVTGGPDTQYF.

The rearrangement links TRBV19 to TRBJ2-7, with TRBD2 matching over 7 bases. Germline trimming cut 5 bases from V and 6 bases from J; bases unmatched to any gene: 7. The CDR3 consists of 13 residues. Germline assignment: CDR1 LNHDA and CDR2 SQIVND (reference sequence). The CDR3 DNA reads TGTGCCAGTAGTGTACGACTAGCACCCGAGCAGTACTTC. Translated, it gives CASSVRLAPEQYF.

This clonotype came up many times. The rearrangement joins TRBV2 to TRBJ2-3, with 8 positions matching TRBD2. V dropped 6 bases and J dropped 5; count of bases not matched to a gene: 13. Germline-derived CDR1 and CDR2 are SNHLY and FYNNEI. The CDR3 consists of 16 residues. The CDR3 is CASRRAGVGGGDTQYF. CDR3 sequence (DNA): TGTGCCAGCAGAAGAGCGGGAGTAGGGGGTGGAGATACGCAGTATTTT.

To note about this clonotype: At one end the junction does not follow the germline gene, possibly because of a read error. The chain combines TRBV29-1 with TRBJ2-1; D is ambiguous. CDR1 SQVTM and CDR2 ANQGSEA come from the germline V gene. The CDR3 has 12 amino acids. CDR3 protein: CGVDWVGNEQFF. The CDR3 DNA sequence: TGCGGCGTAGACTGGGTTGGAAATGAGCAGTTCTTC.

This clonotype was observed at least ten times. The gene calls are TRBV7-2 and TRBJ1-1; perhaps TRBD1 as D (5 bases). The CDR3 spans 13 residues. V was pared by 4 bases and J by 11 bases, with 17 bases between. Per germline, CDR1 SGHTA and CDR2 FQGNSA. CDR3 residues: CASSYAGSPRAFF. The DNA for the CDR3 is TGTGCCAGCAGCTATGCAGGGTCCCCGCGGGCTTTCTTT.

Ten or more counts support this clonotype. This rearrangement joins TRBV4-1 to TRBJ2-1; possibly TRBD1 for D (5 bases). This CDR3 spans 16 amino acids. Trimming pared 2 bases from V and 5 bases from J, leaving 16 bases between. Germline V gene sequence: CDR1 MGHRA, CDR2 YSYEKL. CDR3: CASSQPGLRIDNEQFF. The CDR3 DNA reads as TGCGCCAGCAGCCAACCAGGGTTACGGATCGACAATGAGCAGTTCTTC.

This clonotype was counted ten times or more. In nucleotides, the CDR3 is TGTGCCAGCAGCTCCGGACTAGCGGTACGCACAGATACGCAGTATTTT. Translated, it gives CASSSGLAVRTDTQYF. The chain has TRBV7-9 and TRBJ2-3; 10 bases are a match to TRBD2. This CDR3 has 16 amino acids. The V gene end was trimmed by 4 bases and the J gene end by 1 base; junction bases not matched to a gene: 5. Germline V lookup: CDR1 SEHNR, CDR2 FQNEAQ (reference sequence).

In the case of this clonotype: This clone may be a read error of a much larger clone one base away. Without the conserved terminal phenylalanine or tryptophan, this CDR3 likely stems from a read error. The V and J genes are TRBV4-1 and TRBJ2-7, with D possibly being TRBD1 (6 bases). CDR1 and CDR2 (germline): MGHRA, YSYEKL. The CDR3 has 14 amino acids. The germline V and J ends were trimmed by 4 bases and 2 bases, with 12 bases remaining between them. The chain's CDR3 is CASSPTGFPYEQYL. As DNA, the CDR3 is TGCGCCAGCAGCCCTACAGGGTTTCCCTACGAGCAGTACCTC.

Concerning this clonotype: Just one base apart from a much larger clone, this may be a read error. J is TRBJ2-2 and V is TRBV7-9; no definite D call. Germline V lookup: CDR1 SEHNR, CDR2 FQNEAQ (reference sequence). The CDR3 covers 14 residues. V shed 5 bases and J shed 7 bases, with 14 bases lying between them. The CDR3 sequence: CASSHSLRSGELFF. The CDR3 DNA follows: TGTGCCAGCAGCCACTCCCTCCGTAGCGGGGAGCTGTTTTTT.

This clonotype was picked up many times. The V and J genes are TRBV30 and TRBJ1-5; D unclear. Trimming shortened V by 0 bases and J by 0 bases, and 9 bases separated the two germline ends. Germline CDR1 is GTSNPN and CDR2 is SVGIG (reference sequence). The CDR3 spans 15 residues. Here the CDR3 DNA reads TGTGCCTGGAGTGTACCTGGAGATAGCAATCAGCCCCAGCATTTT. This translates into CAWSVPGDSNQPQHF.

This clonotype was picked up many times. The chain combines TRBV7-9 with TRBJ2-7; D remains unclear. Germline lookup yields CDR1 SEHNR and CDR2 FQNEAQ (reference sequence). The CDR3 contains 13 residues. V was trimmed by 5 bases and J by 4 bases, leaving 12 bases between them. Here the CDR3 reads CASSPSWRYEQYF. CDR3 nucleotides: TGTGCCAGCAGCCCAAGCTGGAGATACGAGCAGTACTTC. Combining the CDR3 with reference TRBV7-9 and TRBJ2-7 gives the whole variable domain DTGVSQNPRHKITKRGQNVTFRCDPISEHNRLYWYRQTLGQGPEFLTYFQNEAQLEKSRLLSDRFSAERPKGSFSTLEIQRTEQGDSAMYLCASSPSWRYEQYFGPGTRLTVT.

This chain uses TRBV12-5 with TRBJ1-5; D is possibly TRBD1 (6 bases). With 1 base removed from V and 10 bases from J, the gap between germline ends came to 20 bases. Germline-derived CDR1 and CDR2 are LGHNT and FRNRAP. The CDR3 is 16 residues long. This CDR3 reads CASGLERDTLDDPQHF. In DNA, the CDR3 is TGTGCTAGTGGTTTGGAAAGGGACACCCTGGACGATCCCCAGCATTTT.

Turning to this clonotype: A much larger clone lies one base from this, so it may be a read error. This sequence joins TRBV20-1 and TRBJ2-7; 8 bases are a match to TRBD2. Trimming took 5 bases from V and 6 from J; bases not matched to a gene: 18. The CDR3 covers 16 residues. The germline CDR1 and CDR2 sequences are DFQATT and SNEGSKA (reference sequence). CDR3 coding DNA: TGCAGTGCTGGATCCCTATCGTCCGGGAGGGTAAGCGAGCAGTACTTC. Residues: CSAGSLSSGRVSEQYF.

This clonotype was recorded many times. The rearrangement links TRBV13 to TRBJ2-5; no definite D call. CDR3 size: 14 residues. With 1 base removed from V and 2 bases from J, the gap between germline ends came to 8 bases. Germline assignment: CDR1 PRHDT and CDR2 FYEKMQ (reference sequence). The DNA of the CDR3 is TGTGCCAGCAGCTTAGAGACCGAACAAGAGACCCAGTACTTC. Translation gives CASSLETEQETQYF. Based on the CDR3 plus reference TRBV13 and TRBJ2-5, the full variable domain is AAGVIQSPRHLIKEKRETATLKCYPIPRHDTVYWYQQGPGQDPQFLISFYEKMQSDKGSIPDRFSAQQFSDYHSELNMSSLELGDSALYFCASSLETEQETQYFGPGTRLLVL.

V is TRBV12-5 and J is TRBJ2-7, with 7 positions matching TRBD1. CDR1 is LGHNT and CDR2 is FRNRAP in the germline V gene. J was trimmed by 3 bases and V by 0 bases; bases with no gene match: 11. The CDR3 runs to 17 residues. The CDR3 DNA reads as TGTGCTAGTGGTTTGGTACAGGGCAGGGGGACGTACTACGAGCAGTACTTC. Amino acids: CASGLVQGRGTYYEQYF. Using reference TRBV12-5 and TRBJ2-7 for the parts outside the CDR3, the full variable domain is DARVTQTPRHKVTEMGQEVTMRCQPILGHNTVFWYRQTMMQGLELLAYFRNRAPLDDSGMPKDRFSAEMPDATLATLKIQPSEPRDSAVYFCASGLVQGRGTYYEQYFGPGTRLTVT.